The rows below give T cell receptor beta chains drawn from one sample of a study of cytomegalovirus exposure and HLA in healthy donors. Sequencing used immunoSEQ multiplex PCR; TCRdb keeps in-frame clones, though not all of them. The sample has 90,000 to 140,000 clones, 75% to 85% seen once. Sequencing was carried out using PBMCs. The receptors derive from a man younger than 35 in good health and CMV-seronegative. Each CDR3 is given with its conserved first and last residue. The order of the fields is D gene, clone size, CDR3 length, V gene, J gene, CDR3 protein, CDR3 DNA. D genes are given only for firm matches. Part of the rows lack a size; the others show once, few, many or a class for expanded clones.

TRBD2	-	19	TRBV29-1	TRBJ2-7	CSVEGGGGLAGAESYEQYF	TGCAGCGTTGAGGGGGGAGGAGGACTAGCGGGAGCGGAGTCCTACGAGCAGTACTTC
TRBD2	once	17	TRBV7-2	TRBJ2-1	CASSFPTSGSSYNEQFF	TGTGCCAGCAGCTTCCCCACTAGCGGCAGCTCCTACAATGAGCAGTTCTTC
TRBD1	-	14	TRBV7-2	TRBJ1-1	CASSLGTGNTEAFF	TGTGCCAGCAGCTTAGGGACAGGCAACACTGAAGCTTTCTTT
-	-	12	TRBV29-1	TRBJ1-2	CSVPRGANGYTF	TGCAGCGTTCCCAGGGGTGCCAACGGCTACACCTTC
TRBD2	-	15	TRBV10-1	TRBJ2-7	CASSGTSGLFYEQYF	TGCGCCAGCAGCGGGACTAGCGGGTTATTCTACGAGCAGTACTTC
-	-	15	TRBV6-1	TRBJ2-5	CASSELGREFETQYF	TGTGCCAGCAGTGAACTTGGTCGGGAGTTCGAGACCCAGTACTTC
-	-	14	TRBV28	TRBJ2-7	CASSAGAPAYEQYF	TGTGCCAGCAGTGCAGGGGCGCCCGCCTACGAGCAGTACTTC
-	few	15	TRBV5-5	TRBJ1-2	CASSLTGSAIYGYTF	TGTGCCAGCAGCTTGACGGGGTCCGCCATCTATGGCTACACCTTC
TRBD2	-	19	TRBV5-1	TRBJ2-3	CASSLNWFGGGRRTDTQYF	TGCGCCAGCAGCTTGAATTGGTTTGGGGGCGGGAGGCGGACAGATACGCAGTATTTT
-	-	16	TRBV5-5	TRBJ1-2	CASSYTLQGVGSGYTF	TGTGCCAGCAGCTATACTCTACAGGGAGTTGGCTCTGGCTACACCTTC
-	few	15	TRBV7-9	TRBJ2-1	CASSLTRGTYNEQFF	TGTGCCAGCAGCCTGACTAGAGGAACCTACAATGAGCAGTTCTTC
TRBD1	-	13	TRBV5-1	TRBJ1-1	CASSFQGAEGAFF	TGCGCCAGCAGCTTCCAGGGGGCGGAAGGGGCTTTCTTT
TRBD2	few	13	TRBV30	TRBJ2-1	CASRLAGVNEQFF	TGTGCCTCCCGACTAGCGGGAGTTAATGAGCAGTTCTTC
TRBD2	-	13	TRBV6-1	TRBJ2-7	CASRDGRAYEQYF	TGTGCCAGCAGGGACGGGAGGGCCTACGAGCAGTACTTC
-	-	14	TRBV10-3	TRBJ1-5	CAISAWEGNQPQHF	TGTGCCATCAGTGCCTGGGAGGGCAATCAGCCCCAGCATTTT
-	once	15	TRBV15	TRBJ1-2	CATSSMQGVYSGYTF	TGTGCCACCAGTTCGATGCAGGGTGTATACTCTGGCTACACCTTC
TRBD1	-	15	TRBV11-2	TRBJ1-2	CASSLRGQGLYGYTF	TGTGCCAGCAGCTTACGAGGACAGGGTTTATATGGCTACACCTTC
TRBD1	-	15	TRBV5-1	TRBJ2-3	CASSPGTGPTDTQYF	TGCGCCAGCAGCCCCGGGACAGGACCCACAGATACGCAGTATTTT
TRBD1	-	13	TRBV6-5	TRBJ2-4	CASLGTGGNIQYF	TGTGCCAGCCTTGGGACAGGGGGCAACATTCAGTACTTC
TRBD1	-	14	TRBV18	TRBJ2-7	CASSPQGAQGEQYF	TGTGCCAGCTCACCCCAGGGGGCGCAAGGCGAGCAGTACTTC
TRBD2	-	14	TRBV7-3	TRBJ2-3	CASSSFGTIGTQYF	TGTGCCAGCAGCTCTTTTGGGACTATTGGTACGCAGTATTTT
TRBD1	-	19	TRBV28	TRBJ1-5	CASSLYGTGSTTSGPPQHF	TGTGCCAGCAGTTTATACGGGACAGGGTCCACGACCTCAGGACCGCCCCAGCATTTT
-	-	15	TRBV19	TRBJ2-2	CASRGTGLNTGELFF	TGTGCCAGTAGGGGCACAGGCCTGAACACCGGGGAGCTGTTTTTT
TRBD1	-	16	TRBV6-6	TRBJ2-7	CASSPGTGGPTYEQYF	TGTGCCAGCAGCCCCGGGACAGGGGGCCCAACCTACGAGCAGTACTTC
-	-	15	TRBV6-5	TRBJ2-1	CASSYAGAFYNEQFF	TGTGCCAGCAGTTACGCAGGGGCGTTCTACAATGAGCAGTTCTTC
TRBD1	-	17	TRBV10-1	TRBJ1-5	CASTGWVKGAIYQPQHF	TGCGCCAGCACTGGGTGGGTGAAGGGGGCTATTTATCAGCCCCAGCATTTT
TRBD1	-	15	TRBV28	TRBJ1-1	CASSSSTGLNTEAFF	TGTGCCAGCAGTTCGTCGACAGGGCTGAACACTGAAGCTTTCTTT
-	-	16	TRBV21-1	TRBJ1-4	CASSKGWGRGNEKLFF	-
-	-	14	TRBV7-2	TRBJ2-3	CASSFGDSTDTQYF	TGTGCCAGCAGCTTTGGAGACAGCACAGATACGCAGTATTTT
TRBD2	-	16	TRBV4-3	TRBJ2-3	CASSQVLAGGADTQYF	TGCGCCAGCAGCCAGGTACTAGCGGGAGGGGCCGATACGCAGTATTTT
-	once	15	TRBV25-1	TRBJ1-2	CASSEWAGPHYGYTF	TGTGCCAGCAGTGAATGGGCAGGGCCGCACTATGGCTACACCTTC
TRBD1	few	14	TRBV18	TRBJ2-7	CASSPGTGGYEQYF	TGTGCCAGCTCTCCCGGGACAGGGGGCTACGAGCAGTACTTC
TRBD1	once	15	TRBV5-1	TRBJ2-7	CASSPLGQGPYEQYF	TGCGCCAGCAGCCCACTTGGACAGGGCCCCTACGAGCAGTACTTC
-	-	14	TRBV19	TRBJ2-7	CASSIEATRSEQYF	TGTGCCAGTAGTATCGAGGCTACCCGTAGCGAGCAGTACTTC
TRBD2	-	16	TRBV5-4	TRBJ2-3	CASSLGAGGPTDTQYF	TGTGCCAGCAGCTTGGGAGCGGGAGGGCCAACAGATACGCAGTATTTT
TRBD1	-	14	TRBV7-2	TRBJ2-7	CASSWRTGGYEQYF	TGTGCCAGCAGCTGGAGGACAGGTGGGTACGAGCAGTACTTC
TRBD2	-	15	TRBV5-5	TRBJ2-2	CASSLGAGDTGELFF	TGTGCCAGCAGCTTGGGGGCGGGGGACACCGGGGAGCTGTTTTTT
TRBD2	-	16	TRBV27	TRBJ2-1	CASSLSRGGSTDEQFF	TGTGCCAGCAGTTTATCGAGGGGCGGGAGCACGGATGAGCAGTTCTTC
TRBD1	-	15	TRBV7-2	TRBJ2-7	CASSFDRGFPYEQYF	TGTGCCAGCAGCTTCGACAGGGGGTTCCCCTACGAGCAGTACTTC
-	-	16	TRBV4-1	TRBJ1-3	CASTQGINRDGNTIYF	TGCGCCAGCACCCAAGGTATAAACAGAGACGGAAACACCATATATTTT
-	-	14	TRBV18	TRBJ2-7	CASSPPSRTYEQYF	TGTGCCAGCTCACCACCGTCTAGGACCTACGAGCAGTACTTC
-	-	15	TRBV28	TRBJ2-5	CASTPRGESKETQYF	TGTGCCAGCACCCCGCGGGGAGAATCGAAAGAGACCCAGTACTTC
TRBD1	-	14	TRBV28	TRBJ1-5	CASNQKGAGQPQHF	TGTGCCAGCAATCAAAAGGGGGCAGGTCAGCCCCAGCATTTT
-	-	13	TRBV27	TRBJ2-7	CASSGSHSYEQYF	TGTGCCAGCAGCGGGAGCCACTCCTACGAGCAGTACTTC
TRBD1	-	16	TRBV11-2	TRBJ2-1	CASSLGPGTGGNEQFF	TGTGCCAGCAGCTTAGGTCCCGGGACAGGGGGCAATGAGCAGTTCTTC
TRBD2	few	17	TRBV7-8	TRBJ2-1	CASSSRTSGSRFDEQFF	TGTGCCAGCAGCTCTCGGACTAGCGGGAGTCGATTCGATGAGCAGTTCTTC
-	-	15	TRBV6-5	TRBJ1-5	CASSYSRKAGQPQHF	TGTGCCAGCAGTTACTCGAGGAAGGCTGGTCAGCCCCAGCATTTT
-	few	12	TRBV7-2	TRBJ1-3	CASSFFGNTIYF	TGTGCCAGCAGCTTCTTCGGAAACACCATATATTTT
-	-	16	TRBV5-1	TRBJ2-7	CASSLRRGSPSYEQYF	TGCGCCAGCAGCCTTCGTCGGGGATCCCCCTCCTACGAGCAGTACTTC
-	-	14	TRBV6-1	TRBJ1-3	CASNRAESIDTIYF	TGTGCCAGCAACAGGGCGGAATCAATTGACACCATATATTTT
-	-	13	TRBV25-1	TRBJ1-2	CASSAPGGRGYTF	TGTGCCAGCAGTGCCCCGGGAGGGCGAGGCTACACCTTC
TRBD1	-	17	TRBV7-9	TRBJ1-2	CASSGTQGQGLNYGYTF	TGTGCCAGCAGCGGAACCCAGGGACAGGGCCTTAACTATGGCTACACCTTC
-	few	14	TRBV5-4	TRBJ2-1	CASSGGLSYNEQFF	TGTGCCAGCAGCGGAGGGTTGTCCTACAATGAGCAGTTCTTC